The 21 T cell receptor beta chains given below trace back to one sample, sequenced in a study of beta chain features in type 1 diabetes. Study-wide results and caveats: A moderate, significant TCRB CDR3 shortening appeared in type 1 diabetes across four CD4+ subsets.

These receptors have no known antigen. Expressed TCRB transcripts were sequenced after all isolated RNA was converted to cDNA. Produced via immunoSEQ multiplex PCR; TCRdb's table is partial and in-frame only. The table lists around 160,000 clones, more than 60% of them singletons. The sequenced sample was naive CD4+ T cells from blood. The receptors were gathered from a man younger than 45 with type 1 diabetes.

The CDR3, as DNA: TGTGCCTGGAGTGTAGGGTCTTCATGGTCACCCCTCCACTTT. Its protein is CAWSVGSSWSPLHF. The chain links TRBV30 to TRBJ1-6; no reliable D call. Between the trimmed V and J ends, which lost 0 bases and 10 bases, there was a span of 13 bases. Looked up from germline, CDR1 is GTSNPN and CDR2 is SVGIG (reference sequence). This CDR3 is built from 14 residues.

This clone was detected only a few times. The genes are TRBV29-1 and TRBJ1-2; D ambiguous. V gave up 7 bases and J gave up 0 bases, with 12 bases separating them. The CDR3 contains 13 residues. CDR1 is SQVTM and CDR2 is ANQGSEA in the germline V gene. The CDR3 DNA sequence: TGCAGCGACTCACAGCTGACTAACTATGGCTACACCTTC. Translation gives CSDSQLTNYGYTF.

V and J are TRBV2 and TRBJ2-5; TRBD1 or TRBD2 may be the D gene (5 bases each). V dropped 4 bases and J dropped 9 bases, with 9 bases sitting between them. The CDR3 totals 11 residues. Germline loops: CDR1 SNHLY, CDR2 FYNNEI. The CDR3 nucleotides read TGTGCCAGCAGTGCGAGAGGGGCCCAGTACTTC. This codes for CASSARGAQYF.

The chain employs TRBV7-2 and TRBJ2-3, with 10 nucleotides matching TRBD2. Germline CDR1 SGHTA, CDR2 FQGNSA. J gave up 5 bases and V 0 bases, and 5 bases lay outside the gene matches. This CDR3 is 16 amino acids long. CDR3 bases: TGTGCCAGCAGCTTAGCCCTGCTAGCGGGGGTAGATACGCAGTATTTT. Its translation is CASSLALLAGVDTQYF.

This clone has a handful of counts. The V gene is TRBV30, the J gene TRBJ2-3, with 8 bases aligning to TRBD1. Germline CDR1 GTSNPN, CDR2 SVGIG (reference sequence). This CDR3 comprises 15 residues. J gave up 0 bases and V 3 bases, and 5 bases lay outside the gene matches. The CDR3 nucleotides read TGTGCCTGGAGCGTTGGACAGGGTAGCACAGATACGCAGTATTTT. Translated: CAWSVGQGSTDTQYF.

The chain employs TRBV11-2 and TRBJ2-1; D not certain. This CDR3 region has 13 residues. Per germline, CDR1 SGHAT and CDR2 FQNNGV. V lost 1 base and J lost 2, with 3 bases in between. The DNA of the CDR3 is TGTGCCAGCAGCTTAGCGCCCTACAATGAGCAGTTCTTC. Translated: CASSLAPYNEQFF.

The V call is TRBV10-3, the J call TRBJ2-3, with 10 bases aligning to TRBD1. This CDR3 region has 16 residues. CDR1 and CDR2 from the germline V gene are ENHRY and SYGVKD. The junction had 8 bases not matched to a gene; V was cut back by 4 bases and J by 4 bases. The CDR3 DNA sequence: TGTGCCATCAGTGCAAACCGGGACAGGGGCTCAGATACGCAGTATTTT. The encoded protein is CAISANRDRGSDTQYF.

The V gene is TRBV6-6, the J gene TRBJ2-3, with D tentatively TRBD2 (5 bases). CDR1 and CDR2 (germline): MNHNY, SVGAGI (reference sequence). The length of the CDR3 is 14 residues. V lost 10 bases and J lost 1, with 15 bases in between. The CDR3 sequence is CATAVTEGTDTQYF. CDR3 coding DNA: TGTGCCACCGCGGTTACGGAGGGCACAGATACGCAGTATTTT.

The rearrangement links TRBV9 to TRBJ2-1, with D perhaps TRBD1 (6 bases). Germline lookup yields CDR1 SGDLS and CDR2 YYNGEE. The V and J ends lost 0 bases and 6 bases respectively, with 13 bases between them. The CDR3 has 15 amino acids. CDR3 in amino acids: CASSVDPGALNEQFF. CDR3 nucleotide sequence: TGTGCCAGCAGCGTAGATCCAGGGGCCCTCAATGAGCAGTTCTTC.

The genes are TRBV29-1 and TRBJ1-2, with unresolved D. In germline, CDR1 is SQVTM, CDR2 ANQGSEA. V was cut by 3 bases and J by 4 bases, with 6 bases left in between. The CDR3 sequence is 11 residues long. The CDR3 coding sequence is TGCAGCGTTGATGAATCCTATGGCTACACCTTC. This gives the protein CSVDESYGYTF. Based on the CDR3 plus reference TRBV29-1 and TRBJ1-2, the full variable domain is SAVISQKPSRDICQRGTSLTIQCQVDSQVTMMFWYRQQPGQSLTLIATANQGSEATYESGFVIDKFPISRPNLTFSTLTVSNMSPEDSSIYLCSVDESYGYTFGSGTRLTVV.

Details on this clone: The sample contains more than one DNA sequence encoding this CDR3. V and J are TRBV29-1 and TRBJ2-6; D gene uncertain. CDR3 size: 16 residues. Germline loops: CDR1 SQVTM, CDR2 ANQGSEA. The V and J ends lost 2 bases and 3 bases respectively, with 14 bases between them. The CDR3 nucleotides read TGCAGCGTTGAAATGGTTCCGGGTAGTGGGGCCAACGTCCTGACTTTC. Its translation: CSVEMVPGSGANVLTF.

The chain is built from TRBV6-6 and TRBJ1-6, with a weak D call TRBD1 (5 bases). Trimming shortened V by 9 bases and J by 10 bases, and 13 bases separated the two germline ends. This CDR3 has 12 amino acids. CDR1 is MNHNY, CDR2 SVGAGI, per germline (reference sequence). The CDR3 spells CASTLGESPLHF. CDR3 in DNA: TGTGCCAGTACCCTAGGGGAGTCACCCCTCCACTTT.

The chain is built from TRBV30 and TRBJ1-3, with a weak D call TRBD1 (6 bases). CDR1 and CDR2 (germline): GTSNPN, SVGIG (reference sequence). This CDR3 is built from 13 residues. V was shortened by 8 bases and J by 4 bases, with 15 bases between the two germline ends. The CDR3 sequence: CAGVQGSGNTIYF. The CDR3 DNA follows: TGTGCCGGGGTACAGGGATCAGGAAACACCATATATTTT.

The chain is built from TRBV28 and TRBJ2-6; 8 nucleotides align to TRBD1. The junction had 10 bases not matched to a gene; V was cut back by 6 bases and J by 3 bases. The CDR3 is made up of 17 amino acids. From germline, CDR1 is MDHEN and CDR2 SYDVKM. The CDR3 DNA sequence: TGTGCCAGCAGAACCGACAGGGGATCGGGTGGGGCCAACGTCCTGACTTTC. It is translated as CASRTDRGSGGANVLTF.

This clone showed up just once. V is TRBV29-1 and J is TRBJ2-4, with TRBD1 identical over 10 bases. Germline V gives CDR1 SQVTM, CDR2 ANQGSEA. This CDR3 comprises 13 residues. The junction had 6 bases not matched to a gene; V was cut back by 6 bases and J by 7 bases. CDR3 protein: CSVGTGAYNIQYF. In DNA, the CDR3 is TGCAGCGTAGGGACAGGGGCTTATAACATTCAGTACTTC.

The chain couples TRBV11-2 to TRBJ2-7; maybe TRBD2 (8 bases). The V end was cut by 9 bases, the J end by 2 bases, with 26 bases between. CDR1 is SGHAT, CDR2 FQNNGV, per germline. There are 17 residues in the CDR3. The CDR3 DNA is TGTGCCAGAGGCGACAGGGATGGTAGCGGGGACCCCTACGAGCAGTACTTC. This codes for CARGDRDGSGDPYEQYF.

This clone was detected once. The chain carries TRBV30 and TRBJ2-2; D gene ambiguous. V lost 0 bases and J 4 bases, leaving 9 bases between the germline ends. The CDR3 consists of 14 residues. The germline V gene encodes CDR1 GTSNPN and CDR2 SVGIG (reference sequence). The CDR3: CAWSVPDFTGELFF. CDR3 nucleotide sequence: TGTGCCTGGAGTGTACCGGATTTCACCGGGGAGCTGTTTTTT. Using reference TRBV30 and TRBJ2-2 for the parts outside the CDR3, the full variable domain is SQTIHQWPATLVQPVGSPLSLECTVEGTSNPNLYWYRQAAGRGLQLLFYSVGIGQISSEVPQNLSASRPQDRQFILSSKKLLLSDSGFYLCAWSVPDFTGELFFGEGSRLTVL.

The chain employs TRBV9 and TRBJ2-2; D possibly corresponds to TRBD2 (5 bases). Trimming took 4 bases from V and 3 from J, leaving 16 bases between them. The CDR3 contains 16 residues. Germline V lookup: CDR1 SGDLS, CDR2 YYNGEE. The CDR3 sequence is CASSPLGGRDTGELFF. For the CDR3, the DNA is TGTGCCAGCAGCCCCCTCGGCGGGCGGGACACCGGGGAGCTGTTTTTT.

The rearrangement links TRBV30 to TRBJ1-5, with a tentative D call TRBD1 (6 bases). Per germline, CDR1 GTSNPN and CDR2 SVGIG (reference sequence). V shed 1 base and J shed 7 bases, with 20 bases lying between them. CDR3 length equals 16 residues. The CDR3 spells CAWSAYTGSGSQPQHF. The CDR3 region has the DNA TGTGCCTGGAGTGCCTATACAGGGAGTGGGAGCCAGCCCCAGCATTTT.

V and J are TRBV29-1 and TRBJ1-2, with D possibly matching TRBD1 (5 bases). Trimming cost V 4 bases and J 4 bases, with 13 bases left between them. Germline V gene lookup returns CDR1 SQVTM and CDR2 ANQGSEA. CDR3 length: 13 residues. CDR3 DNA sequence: TGCAGCGTTGGTCGTGACAGCTCCTATGGCTACACCTTC. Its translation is CSVGRDSSYGYTF. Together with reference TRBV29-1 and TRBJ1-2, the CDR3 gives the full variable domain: SAVISQKPSRDICQRGTSLTIQCQVDSQVTMMFWYRQQPGQSLTLIATANQGSEATYESGFVIDKFPISRPNLTFSTLTVSNMSPEDSSIYLCSVGRDSSYGYTFGSGTRLTVV.

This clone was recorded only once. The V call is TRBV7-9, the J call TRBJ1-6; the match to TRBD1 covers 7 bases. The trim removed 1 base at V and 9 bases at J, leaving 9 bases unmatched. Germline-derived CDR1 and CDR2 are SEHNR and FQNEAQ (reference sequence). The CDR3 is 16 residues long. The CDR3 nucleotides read TGTGCCAGCAGCTTAGATCGGCCTCAGGGGGGTTCACCCCTCCACTTT. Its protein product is CASSLDRPQGGSPLHF.